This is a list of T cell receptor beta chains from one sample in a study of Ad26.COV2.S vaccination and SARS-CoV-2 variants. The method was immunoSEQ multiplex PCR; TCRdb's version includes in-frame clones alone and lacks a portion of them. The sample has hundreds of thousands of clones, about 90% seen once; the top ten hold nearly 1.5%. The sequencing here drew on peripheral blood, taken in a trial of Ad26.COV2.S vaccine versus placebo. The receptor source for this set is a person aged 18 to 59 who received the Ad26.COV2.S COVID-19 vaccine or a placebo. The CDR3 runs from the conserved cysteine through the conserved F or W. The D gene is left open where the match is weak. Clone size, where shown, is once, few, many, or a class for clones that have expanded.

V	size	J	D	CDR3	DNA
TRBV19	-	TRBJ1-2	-	CASSMSGVPLYGYTF	TGTGCCAGTAGTATGAGCGGCGTCCCCTTATATGGCTACACCTTC
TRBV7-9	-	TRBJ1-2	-	CASRRDTYGYTF	TGTGCCAGCAGACGGGACACCTATGGCTACACCTTC
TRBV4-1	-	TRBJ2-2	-	CASSTSPSGSTGELFF	TGCGCCAGCAGCACGTCCCCCTCCGGAAGCACCGGGGAGCTGTTTTTT
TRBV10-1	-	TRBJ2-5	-	CASSEALQETQYF	TGCGCCAGCAGTGAGGCTCTACAAGAGACCCAGTACTTC
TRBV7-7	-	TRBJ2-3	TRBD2	CASSLRPAGGTITDTQYF	TGTGCCAGCAGCTTACGTCCAGCGGGGGGAACTATCACAGATACGCAGTATTTT
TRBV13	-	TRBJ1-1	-	CASSLGQGTEAFF	TGTGCCAGCAGCTTAGGCCAGGGGACTGAAGCTTTCTTT
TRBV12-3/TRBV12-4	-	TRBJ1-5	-	CASSFAGYQPQHF	TGTGCCAGCAGTTTTGCGGGATACCAGCCCCAGCATTTT
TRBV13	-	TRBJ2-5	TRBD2	CASSLAASGQTQYF	TGTGCCAGCAGCTTAGCGGCTAGCGGACAGACCCAGTACTTC
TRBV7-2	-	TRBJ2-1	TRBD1	CASSSRDRFSNEQFF	TGTGCCAGCAGCTCCAGGGACAGGTTTTCCAATGAGCAGTTCTTC
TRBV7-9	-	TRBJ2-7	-	CASSLGGVGNYEQYF	TGTGCCAGCAGCTTAGGCGGGGTTGGCAACTACGAGCAGTACTTC
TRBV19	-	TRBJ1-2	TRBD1	CASSQLGQGGRYTF	TGTGCCAGTAGTCAACTGGGACAGGGGGGAAGGTACACCTTC
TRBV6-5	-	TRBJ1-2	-	CASSRYRWDYGYTF	TGTGCCAGCAGCCGATATCGTTGGGACTATGGCTACACCTTC
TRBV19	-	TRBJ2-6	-	CASSIDLGTSESGANVLTF	TGTGCCAGTAGTATAGACCTGGGGACCTCCGAATCTGGGGCCAACGTCCTGACTTTC
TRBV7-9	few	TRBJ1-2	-	CASSPDGTPNYGYTF	TGTGCCAGCAGCCCAGATGGGACCCCTAACTATGGCTACACCTTC
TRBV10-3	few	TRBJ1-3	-	CAIAAGVGNTIYF	TGTGCCATCGCAGCAGGAGTTGGAAACACCATATATTTT
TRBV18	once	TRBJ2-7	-	CASSPPSPYEQYF	TGTGCCAGCTCACCACCGTCCCCCTACGAGCAGTACTTC
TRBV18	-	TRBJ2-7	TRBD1	CASSPRDSSYEQYF	TGTGCCAGCTCACCACGGGACAGTTCTTATGAGCAGTACTTC
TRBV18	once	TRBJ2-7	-	CASSPDLGTAYEQYF	TGTGCCAGCTCACCAGACCTTGGGACGGCCTACGAGCAGTACTTC
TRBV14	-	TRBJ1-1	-	CASSQMANTEAFF	TGTGCCAGCAGCCAAATGGCGAACACTGAAGCTTTCTTT
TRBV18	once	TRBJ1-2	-	CASSLGDGNYGYTF	TGTGCCAGCTCACTAGGAGACGGAAACTATGGCTACACCTTC
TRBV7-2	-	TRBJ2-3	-	CASSRGGERTDTQYF	TGTGCCAGCAGCAGAGGCGGGGAACGCACAGATACGCAGTATTTT
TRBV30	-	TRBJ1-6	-	CAWSVVVDSPLHF	TGTGCCTGGAGTGTCGTAGTTGATTCACCCCTCCACTTT
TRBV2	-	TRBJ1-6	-	CASTGGPSRANSPLHF	TGTGCCAGCACCGGGGGTCCGTCCCGGGCTAATTCACCCCTCCACTTT
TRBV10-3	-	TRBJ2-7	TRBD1	CAISEPGQVRDEQYF	TGTGCCATCAGTGAGCCGGGACAGGTTAGGGACGAGCAGTACTTC
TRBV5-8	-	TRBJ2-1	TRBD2	CASSPERGTYNEQFF	TGTGCCAGCAGCCCCGAGCGGGGAACTTACAATGAGCAGTTCTTC